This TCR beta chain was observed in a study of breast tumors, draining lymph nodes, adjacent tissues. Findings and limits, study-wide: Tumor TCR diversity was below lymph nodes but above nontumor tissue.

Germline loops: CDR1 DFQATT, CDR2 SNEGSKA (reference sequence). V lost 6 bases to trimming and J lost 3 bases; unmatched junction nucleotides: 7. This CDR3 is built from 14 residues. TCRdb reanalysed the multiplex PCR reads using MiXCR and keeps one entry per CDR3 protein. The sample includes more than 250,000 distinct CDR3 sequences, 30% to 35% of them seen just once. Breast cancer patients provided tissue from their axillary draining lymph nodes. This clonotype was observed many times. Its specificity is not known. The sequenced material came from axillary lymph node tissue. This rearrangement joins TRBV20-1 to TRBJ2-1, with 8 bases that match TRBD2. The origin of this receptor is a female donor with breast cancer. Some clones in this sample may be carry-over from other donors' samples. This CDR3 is CSAKREILYNEQFF. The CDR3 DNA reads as TGCAGTGCAAAGCGGGAGATCCTCTACAATGAGCAGTTCTTC.